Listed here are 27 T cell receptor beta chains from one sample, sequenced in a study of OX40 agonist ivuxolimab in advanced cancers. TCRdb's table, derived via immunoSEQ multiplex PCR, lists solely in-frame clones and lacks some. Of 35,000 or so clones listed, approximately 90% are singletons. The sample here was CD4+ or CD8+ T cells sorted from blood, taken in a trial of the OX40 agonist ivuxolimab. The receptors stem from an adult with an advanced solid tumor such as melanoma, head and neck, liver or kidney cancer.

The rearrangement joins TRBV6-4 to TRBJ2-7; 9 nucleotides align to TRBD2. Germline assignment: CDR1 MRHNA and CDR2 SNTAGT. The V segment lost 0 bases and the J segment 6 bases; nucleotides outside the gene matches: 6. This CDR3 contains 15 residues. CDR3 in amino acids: CASSDSREGPGEQYF. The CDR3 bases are TGTGCCAGCAGTGACTCGCGGGAGGGCCCTGGCGAGCAGTACTTC.

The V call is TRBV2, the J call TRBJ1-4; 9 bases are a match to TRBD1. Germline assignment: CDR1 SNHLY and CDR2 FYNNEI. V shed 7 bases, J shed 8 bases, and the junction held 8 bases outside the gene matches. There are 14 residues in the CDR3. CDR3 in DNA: TGTGCCAGCATCCTGGACAGGGGAGGAGAAAAACTGTTTTTT. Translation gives CASILDRGGEKLFF. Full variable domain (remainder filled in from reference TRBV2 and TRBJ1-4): EPEVTQTPSHQVTQMGQEVILRCVPISNHLYFYWYRQILGQKVEFLVSFYNNEISEKSEIFDDQFSVERPDGSNFTLKIRSTKLEDSAMYFCASILDRGGEKLFFGSGTQLSVL.

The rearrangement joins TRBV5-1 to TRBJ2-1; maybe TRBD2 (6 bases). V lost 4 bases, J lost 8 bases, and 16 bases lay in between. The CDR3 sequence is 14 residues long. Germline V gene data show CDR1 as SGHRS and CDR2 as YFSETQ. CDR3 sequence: CASSPIGGNDEQFF. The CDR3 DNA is TGCGCCAGCAGCCCGATTGGGGGGAACGATGAGCAGTTCTTC.

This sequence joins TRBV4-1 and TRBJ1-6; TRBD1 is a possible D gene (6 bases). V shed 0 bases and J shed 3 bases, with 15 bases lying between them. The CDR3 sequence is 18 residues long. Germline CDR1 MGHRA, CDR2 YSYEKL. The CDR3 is CASSQDQGYSNYNSPLHF. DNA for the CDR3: TGCGCCAGCAGCCAAGATCAGGGGTATTCCAACTATAATTCACCCCTCCACTTT.

This CDR3 is CASRGFETQYF. The DNA for the CDR3 is TGTGCCAGCAGAGGTTTTGAGACCCAGTACTTC. The chain combines TRBV28 with TRBJ2-5; no reliable D call. The germline V gene encodes CDR1 MDHEN and CDR2 SYDVKM. Trimming removed 6 bases from V and 5 bases from J, with 7 bases in between. The CDR3 extends over 11 amino acids.

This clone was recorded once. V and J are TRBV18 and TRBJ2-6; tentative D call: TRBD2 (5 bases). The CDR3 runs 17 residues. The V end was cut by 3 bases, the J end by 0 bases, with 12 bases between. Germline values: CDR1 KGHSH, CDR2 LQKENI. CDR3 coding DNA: TGTGCCAGCTCACCGGGAGTCGTGGCCTCTGGGGCCAACGTCCTGACTTTC. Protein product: CASSPGVVASGANVLTF.

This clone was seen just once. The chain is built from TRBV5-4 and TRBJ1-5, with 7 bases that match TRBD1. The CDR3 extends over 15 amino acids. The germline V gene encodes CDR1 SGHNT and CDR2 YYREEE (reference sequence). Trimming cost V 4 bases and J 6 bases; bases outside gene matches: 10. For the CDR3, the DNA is TGTGCCAGCAGCCAGGGGGGGGGCTTGGGTCAGCCCCAGCATTTT. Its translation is CASSQGGGLGQPQHF.

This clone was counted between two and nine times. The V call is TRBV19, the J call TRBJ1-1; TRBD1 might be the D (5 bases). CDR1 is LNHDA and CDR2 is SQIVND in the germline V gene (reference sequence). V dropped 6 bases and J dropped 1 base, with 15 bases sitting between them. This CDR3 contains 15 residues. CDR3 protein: CASRTLRGGNTEAFF. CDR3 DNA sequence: TGTGCCAGTAGAACCCTTCGGGGCGGGAACACTGAAGCTTTCTTT.

For the CDR3, the DNA is TGTGCCAGCAGCTCTGGAGGGGGGTTTGGCTATGGCTACACCTTC. It yields the protein CASSSGGGFGYGYTF. The gene calls are TRBV7-2 and TRBJ1-2; possible D gene TRBD1, 6 bases. V lost 4 bases, J lost 4 bases, and 16 bases lay in between. Germline V gives CDR1 SGHTA, CDR2 FQGNSA. CDR3 length: 15 residues.

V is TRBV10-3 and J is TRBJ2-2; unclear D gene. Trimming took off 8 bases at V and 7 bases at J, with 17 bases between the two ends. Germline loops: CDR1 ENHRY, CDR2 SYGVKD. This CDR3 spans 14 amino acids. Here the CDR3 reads CAIPRSSAVGELFF. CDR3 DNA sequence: TGTGCCATCCCGAGATCGTCCGCGGTCGGGGAGCTGTTTTTT.

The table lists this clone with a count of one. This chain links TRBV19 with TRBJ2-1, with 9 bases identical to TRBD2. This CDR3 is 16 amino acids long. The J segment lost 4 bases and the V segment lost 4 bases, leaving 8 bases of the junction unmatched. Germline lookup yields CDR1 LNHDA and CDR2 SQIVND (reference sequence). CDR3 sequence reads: CASSTRLAEAYNEQFF. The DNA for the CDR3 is TGTGCCAGTAGTACCCGACTAGCGGAGGCGTACAATGAGCAGTTCTTC.

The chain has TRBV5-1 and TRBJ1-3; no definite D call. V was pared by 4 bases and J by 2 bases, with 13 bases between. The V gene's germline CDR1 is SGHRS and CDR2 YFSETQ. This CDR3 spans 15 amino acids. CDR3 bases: TGCGCCAGCAGCCCCTCTGATCCGACTGGAAACACCATATATTTT. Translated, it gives CASSPSDPTGNTIYF.

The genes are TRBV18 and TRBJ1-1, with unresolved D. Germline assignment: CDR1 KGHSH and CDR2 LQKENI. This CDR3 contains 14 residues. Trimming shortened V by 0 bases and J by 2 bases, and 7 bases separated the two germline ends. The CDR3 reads CASSPPSVNTEAFF. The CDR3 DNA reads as TGTGCCAGCTCACCACCTTCAGTAAACACTGAAGCTTTCTTT.

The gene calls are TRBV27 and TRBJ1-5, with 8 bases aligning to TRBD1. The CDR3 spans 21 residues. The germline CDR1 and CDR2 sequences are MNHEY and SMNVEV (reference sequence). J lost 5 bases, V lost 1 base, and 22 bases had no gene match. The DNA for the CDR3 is TGTGCCAGCAGTTTATTCCCACCGGGAAGGACAGGGCTCTTGTTATATCAGCCCCAGCATTTT. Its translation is CASSLFPPGRTGLLLYQPQHF.

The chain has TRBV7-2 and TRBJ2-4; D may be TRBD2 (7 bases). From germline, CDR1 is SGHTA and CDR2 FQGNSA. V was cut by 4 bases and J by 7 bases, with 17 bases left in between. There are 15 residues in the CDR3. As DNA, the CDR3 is TGTGCCAGCAGCTCTGGGGGGGCAGGGAATAACATTCAGTACTTC. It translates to CASSSGGAGNNIQYF.

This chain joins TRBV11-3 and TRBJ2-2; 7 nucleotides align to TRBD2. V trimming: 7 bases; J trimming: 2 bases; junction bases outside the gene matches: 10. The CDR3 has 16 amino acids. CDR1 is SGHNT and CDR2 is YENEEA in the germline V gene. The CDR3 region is CASNPQGGSNTGELFF. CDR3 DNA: TGTGCCAGCAACCCCCAAGGCGGGAGCAACACCGGGGAGCTGTTTTTT.

CDR3 nucleotide sequence: TGTGCCAGCAGCCGCGACCTTAGCGGTCAGCCCCAGCATTTT. Amino acid sequence: CASSRDLSGQPQHF. The chain is built from TRBV7-9 and TRBJ1-5; D gene unclear. The V gene lost 5 bases and the J gene lost 6 bases, with 14 bases spanning the gap. In germline, CDR1 is SEHNR, CDR2 FQNEAQ (reference sequence). This CDR3 comprises 14 residues.

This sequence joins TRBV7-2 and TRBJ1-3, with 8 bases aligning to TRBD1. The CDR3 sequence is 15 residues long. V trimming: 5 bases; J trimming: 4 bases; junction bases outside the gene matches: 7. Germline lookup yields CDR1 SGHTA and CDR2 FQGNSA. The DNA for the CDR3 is TGTGCCAGCAGCAACCAGGGGGCTACAGGAAACACCATATATTTT. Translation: CASSNQGATGNTIYF.

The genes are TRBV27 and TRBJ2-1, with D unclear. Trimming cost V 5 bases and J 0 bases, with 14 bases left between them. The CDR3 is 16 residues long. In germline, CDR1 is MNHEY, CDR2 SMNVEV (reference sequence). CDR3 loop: CASSPLGTNSYNEQFF. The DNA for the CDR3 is TGTGCCAGCAGTCCCCTGGGTACTAACTCCTACAATGAGCAGTTCTTC.

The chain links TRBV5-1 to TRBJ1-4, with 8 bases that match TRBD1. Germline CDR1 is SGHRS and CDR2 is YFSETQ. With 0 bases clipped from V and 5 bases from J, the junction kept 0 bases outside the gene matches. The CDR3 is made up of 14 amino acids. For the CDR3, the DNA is TGCGCCAGCAGCTTGGGACAGGGGAATGAAAAACTGTTTTTT. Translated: CASSLGQGNEKLFF.

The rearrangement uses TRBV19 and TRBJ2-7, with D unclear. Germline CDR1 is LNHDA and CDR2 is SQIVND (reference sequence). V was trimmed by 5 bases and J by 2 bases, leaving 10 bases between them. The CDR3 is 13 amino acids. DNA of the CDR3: TGTGCCAGTAGTTCCGGGCCAGCCTACGAGCAGTACTTC. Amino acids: CASSSGPAYEQYF.

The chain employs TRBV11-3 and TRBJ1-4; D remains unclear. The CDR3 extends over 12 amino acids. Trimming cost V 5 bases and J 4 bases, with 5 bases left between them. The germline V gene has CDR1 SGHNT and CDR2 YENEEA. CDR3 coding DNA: TGTGCCAGCAGCGGGATTAATGAAAAACTGTTTTTT. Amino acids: CASSGINEKLFF.

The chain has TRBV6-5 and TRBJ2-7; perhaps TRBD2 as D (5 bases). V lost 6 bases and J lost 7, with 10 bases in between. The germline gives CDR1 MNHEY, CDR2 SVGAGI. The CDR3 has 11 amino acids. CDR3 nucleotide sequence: TGTGCCAGCAGCTCGGGGTCGGAGCAGTACTTC. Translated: CASSSGSEQYF.

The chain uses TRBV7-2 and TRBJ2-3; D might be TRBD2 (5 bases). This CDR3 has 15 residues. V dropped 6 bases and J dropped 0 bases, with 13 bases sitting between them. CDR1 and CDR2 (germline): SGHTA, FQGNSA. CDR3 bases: TGTGCCAGCAGGTCGCTCTCGGGGAGCACAGATACGCAGTATTTT. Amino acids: CASRSLSGSTDTQYF. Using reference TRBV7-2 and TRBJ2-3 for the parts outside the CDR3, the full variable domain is GAGVSQSPSNKVTEKGKDVELRCDPISGHTALYWYRQSLGQGLEFLIYFQGNSAPDKSGLPSDRFSAERTGGSVSTLTIQRTQQEDSAVYLCASRSLSGSTDTQYFGPGTRLTVL.

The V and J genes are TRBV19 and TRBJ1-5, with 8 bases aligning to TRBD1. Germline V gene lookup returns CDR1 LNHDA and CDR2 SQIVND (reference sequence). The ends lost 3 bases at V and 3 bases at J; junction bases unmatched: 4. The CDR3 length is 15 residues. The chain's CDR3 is CASSIRDRHNQPQHF. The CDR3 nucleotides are TGTGCCAGTAGTATCCGGGACAGGCACAATCAGCCCCAGCATTTT.

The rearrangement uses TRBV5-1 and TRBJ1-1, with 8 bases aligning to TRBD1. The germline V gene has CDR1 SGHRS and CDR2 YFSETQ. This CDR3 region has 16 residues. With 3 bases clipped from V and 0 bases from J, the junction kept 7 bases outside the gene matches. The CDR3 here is CASSSSGGLMNTEAFF. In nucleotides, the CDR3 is TGCGCCAGCAGCTCCTCAGGGGGCCTAATGAACACTGAAGCTTTCTTT.

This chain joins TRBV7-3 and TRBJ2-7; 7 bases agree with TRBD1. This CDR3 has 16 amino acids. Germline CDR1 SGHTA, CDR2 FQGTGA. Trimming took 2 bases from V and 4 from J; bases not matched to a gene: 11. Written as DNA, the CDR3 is TGTGCCAGCAGCTTAGGCCCCGGACAGGCAGTATACGAGCAGTACTTC. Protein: CASSLGPGQAVYEQYF.